This T cell receptor beta chain was sequenced for a study of blood T cell repertoires in COVID-19. Study details: Sites across the United States, Italy and Spain contributed samples from acute and convalescent COVID-19. From T cells, B-cell-depleted T cells, or PBMCs came the material, which was cDNA or gDNA.

Ages ranged from about 18 to 89 years, with residence in under 25 US areas. V dropped 0 bases and J dropped 1 base, with 7 bases sitting between them. CDR1 and CDR2 (germline): SGDLS, YYNGEE. CDR3 length: 14 amino acids. Only in-frame clones appear in the TCRdb table, and some are missing; sequencing was by immunoSEQ multiplex PCR. Here the sample spans about 280,000 clones, 82% being singletons. Comments on this clone: Other DNA sequences within the sample encode an identical CDR3.

This chain links TRBV9 with TRBJ1-1, with no clear D. Sequencing was carried out using PBMCs or T cells enriched from blood (not recorded which). This sequence was found in a man aged 35 to 55 who had been exposed to COVID-19. The CDR3 DNA sequence: TGTGCCAGCAGCGTAGGTCAGCGGAACACTGAAGCTTTCTTT. Residues: CASSVGQRNTEAFF. The entire variable domain, with the rest obtained from reference TRBV9 and TRBJ1-1, is as follows: DSGVTQTPKHLITATGQRVTLRCSPRSGDLSVYWYQQSLDQGLQFLIQYYNGEERAKGNILERFSAQQFPDLHSELNLSSLELGDSALYFCASSVGQRNTEAFFGQGTRLTVV.